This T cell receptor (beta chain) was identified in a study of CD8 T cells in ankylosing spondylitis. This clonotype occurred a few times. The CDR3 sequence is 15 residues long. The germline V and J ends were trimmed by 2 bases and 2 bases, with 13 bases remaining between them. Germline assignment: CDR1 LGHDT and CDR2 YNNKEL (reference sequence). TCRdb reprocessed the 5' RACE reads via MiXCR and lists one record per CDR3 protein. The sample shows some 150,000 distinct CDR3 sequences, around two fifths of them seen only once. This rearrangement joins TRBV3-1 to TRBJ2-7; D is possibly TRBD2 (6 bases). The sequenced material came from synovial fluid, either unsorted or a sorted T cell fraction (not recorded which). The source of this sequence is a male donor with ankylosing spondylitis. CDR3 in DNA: TGTGCCAGCAGCCAATTGTGGGAGGCACCCTACGAGCAGTACTTC. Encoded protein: CASSQLWEAPYEQYF.